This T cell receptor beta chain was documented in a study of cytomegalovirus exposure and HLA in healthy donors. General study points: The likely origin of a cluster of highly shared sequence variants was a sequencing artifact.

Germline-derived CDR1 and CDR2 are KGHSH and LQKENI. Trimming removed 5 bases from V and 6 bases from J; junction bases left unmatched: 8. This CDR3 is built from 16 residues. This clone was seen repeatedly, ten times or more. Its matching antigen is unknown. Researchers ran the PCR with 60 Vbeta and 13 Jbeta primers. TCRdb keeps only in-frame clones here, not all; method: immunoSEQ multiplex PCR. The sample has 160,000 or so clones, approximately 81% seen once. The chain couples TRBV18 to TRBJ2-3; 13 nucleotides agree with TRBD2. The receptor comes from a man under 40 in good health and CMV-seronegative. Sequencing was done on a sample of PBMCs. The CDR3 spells CASSALAGGPSDTQYF. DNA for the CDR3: TGTGCCAGCTCAGCACTAGCGGGGGGGCCATCGGATACGCAGTATTTT.